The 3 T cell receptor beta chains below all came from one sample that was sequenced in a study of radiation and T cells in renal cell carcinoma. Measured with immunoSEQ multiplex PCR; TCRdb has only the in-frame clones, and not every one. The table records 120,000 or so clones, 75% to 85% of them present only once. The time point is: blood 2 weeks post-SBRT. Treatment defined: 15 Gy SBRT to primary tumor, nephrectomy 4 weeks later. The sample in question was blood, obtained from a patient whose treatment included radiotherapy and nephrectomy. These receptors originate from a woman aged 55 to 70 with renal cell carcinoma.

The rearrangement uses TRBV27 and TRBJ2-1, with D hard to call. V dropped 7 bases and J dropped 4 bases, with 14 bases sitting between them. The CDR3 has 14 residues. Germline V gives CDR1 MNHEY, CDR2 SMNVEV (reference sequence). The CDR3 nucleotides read TGTGCCAGCACCGATTCGGACGGTTACAATGAGCAGTTCTTC. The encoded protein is CASTDSDGYNEQFF.

The CDR3 loop is CASSSDRVNEKLFF. As DNA, the CDR3 is TGCGCCAGCAGCTCGGACAGGGTTAATGAAAAACTGTTTTTT. This rearrangement joins TRBV5-1 to TRBJ1-4; 8 bases are shared with TRBD1. The CDR3 sequence is 14 residues long. Trimming removed 3 bases from V and 4 bases from J; junction bases left unmatched: 2. Germline V gene lookup returns CDR1 SGHRS and CDR2 YFSETQ.

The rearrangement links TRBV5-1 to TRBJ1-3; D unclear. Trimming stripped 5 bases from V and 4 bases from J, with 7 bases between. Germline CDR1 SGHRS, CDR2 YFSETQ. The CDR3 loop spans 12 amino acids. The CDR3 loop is CASSRSGNTIYF. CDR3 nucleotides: TGCGCCAGCAGTCGATCAGGAAACACCATATATTTT.